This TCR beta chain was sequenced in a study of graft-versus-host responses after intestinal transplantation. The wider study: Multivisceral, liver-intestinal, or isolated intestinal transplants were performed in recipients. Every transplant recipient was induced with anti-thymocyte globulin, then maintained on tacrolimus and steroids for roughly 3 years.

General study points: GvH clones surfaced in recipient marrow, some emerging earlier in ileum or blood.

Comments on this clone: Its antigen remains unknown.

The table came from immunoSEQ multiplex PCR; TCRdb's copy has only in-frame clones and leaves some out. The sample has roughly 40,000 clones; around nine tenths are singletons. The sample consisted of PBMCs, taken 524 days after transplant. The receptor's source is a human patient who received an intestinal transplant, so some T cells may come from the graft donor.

The CDR3 reads CASIPGTSGRGNEQFF. In DNA, the CDR3 is TGTGCCAGCATCCCCGGGACTAGCGGGAGGGGCAATGAGCAGTTCTTC. The chain is built from TRBV2 and TRBJ2-1; 16 nucleotides line up with TRBD2. Germline loops: CDR1 SNHLY, CDR2 FYNNEI. The CDR3 is made up of 16 amino acids. The junction had 6 bases not matched to a gene; V was cut back by 7 bases and J by 6 bases.